What follows describes a single T cell receptor beta chain. The antigen remains undetermined. The data were taken from a study of T cell clones after liver transplantation. Study summary: Patients counted as tolerant after at least one year off all immunosuppression, enzymes not exceeding twice normal. Whole-study findings and limits: The donor-reactive repertoire was only partly measurable in two subjects, lacking donor cells.

Profiled with immunoSEQ multiplex PCR; TCRdb holds only in-frame clones, not every one. Seen here are tens of thousands of clones, about 88% observed once, and the top ten hold about 2.5%. Sorting of unstimulated PBMCs yielded separate CD3+CD4+ and CD3+CD8+ fractions. This CDR3 is built from 13 residues. Trimming took off 5 bases at V and 1 base at J, with 11 bases between the two ends. The germline CDR1 and CDR2 sequences are SQVTM and ANQGSEA. This clonotype originated in a human donor who received a liver transplant. The V and J genes are TRBV29-1 and TRBJ1-1, with a tentative D call TRBD1 (5 bases). This specimen consisted of CD4+ T cells from blood, obtained before liver transplant. The CDR3, as DNA: TGCAGCGTTTCGGACACCCCGAACACTGAAGCTTTCTTT. Its protein product is CSVSDTPNTEAFF.